This is a list of T cell receptor beta chains from one sample in a study of technical replicates of blood from a handful of donors. Sequencing was performed with immunoSEQ multiplex PCR; in TCRdb, only in-frame clones are kept and a portion is missing. Of about 83,000 clones in the sample, approximately 94% were seen once. The sequenced sample consisted of T cells isolated from PBMCs. The source is a human donor in good health. The CDR3 runs from the conserved cysteine through the conserved F or W. A D gene is named only where the DNA matches it firmly.

d_call: NA
v_call: TRBV6-1
j_call: TRBJ1-5
cdr3_nt: TGTGCCAGCGCGTGGCATATCGGGAATCAGCCCCAGCATTTT
cdr3_aa: CASAWHIGNQPQHF

d_call: NA
v_call: TRBV7-9
j_call: TRBJ1-2
cdr3_nt: TGTGCCAGCAGCTTCGGTCAGGGGACCTATGGCTACACCTTC
cdr3_aa: CASSFGQGTYGYTF

d_call: TRBD2
v_call: TRBV5-1
j_call: TRBJ2-3
cdr3_nt: TGCGCCAGCAGCTTGAGGCCTAGCGGGGGCACAGATACGCAGTATTTT
cdr3_aa: CASSLRPSGGTDTQYF

d_call: TRBD1
v_call: TRBV11-3
j_call: TRBJ2-5
cdr3_nt: TGTGCCAGCAGCCTGACAGGGGAGGAGACCCAGTACTTC
cdr3_aa: CASSLTGEETQYF

d_call: TRBD1
v_call: TRBV9
j_call: TRBJ1-2
cdr3_nt: TGTGCCAGCAGCGCCGCCGGGACAGGGGAGAAGCGGGCCTACACCTTC
cdr3_aa: CASSAAGTGEKRAYTF

d_call: TRBD2
v_call: TRBV6-6
j_call: TRBJ2-5
cdr3_nt: TGTGCCAGCAGGCGTCGACTAGCGGGAGGCCAAGAGACCCAGTACTTC
cdr3_aa: CASRRRLAGGQETQYF

d_call: TRBD2
v_call: TRBV29-1
j_call: TRBJ2-1
cdr3_nt: TGCAGCGTTGAAGATTATGTCCAGCGGGGCTACAATGAGCAGTTCTTC
cdr3_aa: CSVEDYVQRGYNEQFF

d_call: NA
v_call: TRBV7-9
j_call: TRBJ1-2
cdr3_nt: TGTGCCAGCAGCTTTTCCGGCCTCTCGGGGAACGGCTACACCTTC
cdr3_aa: CASSFSGLSGNGYTF

d_call: TRBD1
v_call: TRBV5-1
j_call: TRBJ2-7
cdr3_nt: TGCGCCAGCAGCTCCCGCTCCGGGACAGGGTACGACGAGCAGTACTTC
cdr3_aa: CASSSRSGTGYDEQYF

d_call: NA
v_call: TRBV11-2
j_call: TRBJ1-5
cdr3_nt: TGTGCCAGCAGCTTGTCACAGCCTTATAGCAATCAGCCCCAGCATTTT
cdr3_aa: CASSLSQPYSNQPQHF

d_call: TRBD2
v_call: TRBV25-1
j_call: TRBJ2-1
cdr3_nt: TGTGCCAGCAGTGCAACTAGCGGGAGTGGACATGAGCAGTTCTTC
cdr3_aa: CASSATSGSGHEQFF

d_call: TRBD1
v_call: TRBV5-4
j_call: TRBJ2-7
cdr3_nt: TGTGCCAGCAGTCTATCAGGGACAGGGGGGAACGAGCAGTACTTC
cdr3_aa: CASSLSGTGGNEQYF

d_call: NA
v_call: TRBV7-5
j_call: TRBJ2-7
cdr3_nt: TGTGTCAGAAGCGAGCGCACCACTAGACACGAGCAGTACTTC
cdr3_aa: CVRSERTTRHEQYF

d_call: TRBD1
v_call: TRBV9
j_call: TRBJ1-2
cdr3_nt: TGTGCCAGCAGCCGGGACAGAAACTATGGCTACACCTTC
cdr3_aa: CASSRDRNYGYTF

d_call: NA
v_call: TRBV5-4
j_call: TRBJ2-3
cdr3_nt: TGTGCCAGCAGCTTGTCGGGAGTAGGCACAGATACGCAGTATTTT
cdr3_aa: CASSLSGVGTDTQYF

d_call: NA
v_call: TRBV25-1
j_call: TRBJ1-1
cdr3_nt: TGTGCCAGCAGTGTCATCGGAGGCACTGAAGCTTTCTTT
cdr3_aa: CASSVIGGTEAFF

d_call: NA
v_call: TRBV11-2
j_call: TRBJ2-3
cdr3_nt: TGTGCCAGCAGCTTTGAGGGGGACCTCACAGATACGCAGTATTTT
cdr3_aa: CASSFEGDLTDTQYF

d_call: NA
v_call: TRBV27
j_call: TRBJ2-1
cdr3_nt: TGTGCCAGCAGTCCGAGTTACAATGAGCAGTTCTTC
cdr3_aa: CASSPSYNEQFF

d_call: NA
v_call: TRBV7-6
j_call: TRBJ2-5
cdr3_nt: TGTGCCAGCAGCTCCCCCTCGGGACACCTACAAGAGACCCAGTACTTC
cdr3_aa: CASSSPSGHLQETQYF

d_call: NA
v_call: TRBV29-1
j_call: TRBJ1-2
cdr3_nt: TGCAGCGTCGACAGTGACTATGGCTACACCTTC
cdr3_aa: CSVDSDYGYTF

d_call: TRBD1
v_call: TRBV19
j_call: TRBJ1-6
cdr3_nt: TGTGCCAGTAGAAGGTGGGACAGGGGGCCGGATTCACCCCTCCACTTT
cdr3_aa: CASRRWDRGPDSPLHF